The 26 T cell receptor beta chains presented below share a single source sample, sequenced in a study of blood T cell repertoires in COVID-19. This table comes from immunoSEQ multiplex PCR, and its TCRdb copy is limited to in-frame clones, with some not included. The sample has about 480,000 clones; 89% are singletons. The sample consisted of peripheral blood. The receptors were sampled from a man aged 18-30 years with COVID-19, enrolled during active disease.

This clone appeared a few times. The V gene is TRBV3-1 (or the pseudogene TRBV3-2), the J gene TRBJ2-2, with TRBD2 matching over 11 bases. CDR1 and CDR2 (germline): LGHDT, YNNKEL (reference sequence). The CDR3 has 17 amino acids. The junction had 1 base not matched to a gene; V was cut back by 0 bases and J by 1 base. The CDR3 DNA reads as TGTGCCAGCAGCCAAGATACTAGCGGGGGGAACACCGGGGAGCTGTTTTTT. Its translation is CASSQDTSGGNTGELFF.

Concerning this clone: A read error may account for a junction end that differs from germline. The chain employs TRBV4-1 and TRBJ1-2, with D uncertain. Germline loops: CDR1 MGHRA, CDR2 YSYEKL. The CDR3 extends over 17 amino acids. The DNA for the CDR3 is TGCGCCAGCACCCAAAGTCCGAGGGCGCCGGGGAACTCTGGCTACACCTTC. Protein sequence: CASTQSPRAPGNSGYTF.

The chain carries TRBV20-1 and TRBJ1-2, with D hard to call. Germline V lookup: CDR1 DFQATT, CDR2 SNEGSKA (reference sequence). V lost 3 bases and J lost 5, with 7 bases in between. The length of the CDR3 is 11 residues. CDR3 loop: CSARAGYGYTF. The CDR3 DNA reads TGCAGTGCTAGGGCCGGGTATGGCTACACCTTC.

The V and J genes are TRBV30 and TRBJ2-7, with TRBD2 as a possible D gene (6 bases). The V and J ends lost 3 bases and 2 bases respectively, with 14 bases between them. Germline assignment: CDR1 GTSNPN and CDR2 SVGIG (reference sequence). The CDR3 has 14 residues. The CDR3 bases are TGTGCCTGGAGATCCCGGGACTCTCCCTACGAGCAGTACTTC. Translated, it gives CAWRSRDSPYEQYF.

The V call is TRBV5-5, the J call TRBJ1-3; D remains unclear. Germline-derived CDR1 and CDR2 are SGHKS and YYEKEE (reference sequence). Trimming stripped 4 bases from V and 0 bases from J, with 8 bases between. The CDR3 has 14 amino acids. The CDR3 nucleotides are TGTGCCAGCAGCCCCCACGGCTCTGGAAACACCATATATTTT. Its protein is CASSPHGSGNTIYF. The variable domain in full, completed from reference TRBV5-5 and TRBJ1-3, reads DAGVTQSPTHLIKTRGQQVTLRCSPISGHKSVSWYQQVLGQGPQFIFQYYEKEERGRGNFPDRFSARQFPNYSSELNVNALLLGDSALYLCASSPHGSGNTIYFGEGSWLTVV.

The chain has TRBV4-2 and TRBJ2-7; D is uncertain. V lost 0 bases to trimming and J lost 2 bases, with 11 bases between them. The CDR3 covers 15 residues. Germline assignment: CDR1 LGHNA and CDR2 YNFKEQ. CDR3 sequence (DNA): TGTGCCAGCAGCCAAGATAGCAAATCCCCCTACGAGCAGTACTTC. Its protein product is CASSQDSKSPYEQYF.

A word on this clone: An end of the junction differs from the germline gene, which may be a read error. CDR3 sequence: CANSMGGGGNTIYF. The CDR3 DNA is TGTGCCAATAGTATGGGGGGAGGCGGAAACACCATATATTTT. This chain links TRBV19 with TRBJ1-3; D perhaps matches TRBD1 (5 bases). CDR1 LNHDA and CDR2 SQIVND come from the germline V gene (reference sequence). This CDR3 spans 14 amino acids.

The chain combines TRBV5-1 with TRBJ1-5; D is perhaps TRBD1 (6 bases). The germline V gene has CDR1 SGHRS and CDR2 YFSETQ. This CDR3 has 15 amino acids. The V and J ends lost 3 bases and 3 bases respectively, with 13 bases between them. Here the CDR3 DNA reads TGCGCCAGCAGCTCGACAGGTGGGGTCAATCAGCCCCAGCATTTT. It codes for CASSSTGGVNQPQHF.

The V call is TRBV18, the J call TRBJ1-6; D is ambiguous. There are 15 residues in the CDR3. Germline V gene sequence: CDR1 KGHSH, CDR2 LQKENI. Deletions cut 2 bases from V and 2 bases from J, with 7 bases between. The CDR3 is CASSPGEAYNSPLHF. For the CDR3, the DNA is TGTGCCAGCTCACCAGGGGAGGCCTATAATTCACCCCTCCACTTT.

The chain combines TRBV6-5 with TRBJ2-2; 7 bases agree with TRBD1. Unmatched junction bases numbered 4, after V lost 5 bases and J lost 1 base. Germline CDR1 and CDR2: MNHEY and SVGAGI. CDR3 length: 15 residues. CDR3 nucleotide sequence: TGTGCCAGCAGTAACAGGGGCCTGAACACCGGGGAGCTGTTTTTT. Translated, it gives CASSNRGLNTGELFF.

This chain connects TRBV18 to TRBJ2-5, with a possible D match to TRBD1 (6 bases). V was pared by 4 bases and J by 1 base, with 10 bases between. Germline lookup yields CDR1 KGHSH and CDR2 LQKENI. The CDR3 contains 14 residues. The CDR3 nucleotides are TGTGCCAGCTCACAACAGGGCTTCCAAGAGACCCAGTACTTC. Its protein is CASSQQGFQETQYF.

The rearrangement uses TRBV7-2 and TRBJ2-7; 8 nucleotides agree with TRBD1. CDR3 length: 15 residues. The V segment lost 5 bases and the J segment 6 bases; nucleotides outside the gene matches: 12. In germline, CDR1 is SGHTA, CDR2 FQGNSA. The CDR3 nucleotides read TGTGCCAGCAGCCCCACCATTGACAGGGGCATCGAGCAGTACTTC. Its protein is CASSPTIDRGIEQYF.

The table lists this clone with a few counts. J is TRBJ2-3 and V is TRBV6-2 or TRBV6-3; TRBD2 matches at 12 bases. Losses at the gene ends were 4 bases for V and 5 bases for J; bases not matched to a gene: 4. The CDR3 extends over 15 amino acids. Per germline, CDR1 MNHEY and CDR2 SVGEGT. The DNA of the CDR3 is TGTGCCAGCAGTTCTAGCGGGGGGGCCAAAGATACGCAGTATTTT. Its protein product is CASSSSGGAKDTQYF.

This rearrangement joins TRBV4-1 to TRBJ1-5; 7 bases align to TRBD1. J was trimmed by 13 bases and V by 3 bases; bases with no gene match: 15. Germline CDR1 and CDR2: MGHRA and YSYEKL. This CDR3 is built from 15 residues. The CDR3 here is CASSHEVTRDSAQHF. CDR3 bases: TGCGCCAGCAGCCATGAGGTGACCCGGGACAGTGCACAGCATTTT.

The CDR3 spells CASSHSGTGGPKNIQYF. CDR3 nucleotides: TGTGCCAGCAGCCACAGCGGGACAGGGGGACCTAAAAACATTCAGTACTTC. The chain joins TRBV3-1 (or the pseudogene TRBV3-2) to TRBJ2-4; 11 positions match TRBD1. The V gene end was trimmed by 3 bases and the J gene end by 4 bases; junction bases not matched to a gene: 8. Germline values: CDR1 LGHDT, CDR2 YNNKEL (reference sequence). The CDR3 loop spans 17 amino acids.

This clone was detected once. The chain recombines TRBV15 with TRBJ2-7; 7 bases are shared with TRBD2. The CDR3 length is 15 residues. The V segment lost 0 bases and the J segment 5 bases; nucleotides outside the gene matches: 7. CDR1 LNHNV and CDR2 YYDKDF come from the germline V gene (reference sequence). The CDR3 protein is CATSRDLSGGNEQYF. In nucleotides, the CDR3 is TGTGCCACCAGCAGAGATCTCTCGGGGGGTAACGAGCAGTACTTC.

V gene TRBV4-1 combines with J gene TRBJ1-3, with 8 bases lining up with TRBD1. This CDR3 is built from 16 residues. The V gene's germline CDR1 is MGHRA and CDR2 YSYEKL. The J segment lost 4 bases and the V segment lost 2 bases, leaving 7 bases of the junction unmatched. The CDR3 here is CASSQPSGGHGNTIYF. The CDR3 region has the DNA TGCGCCAGCAGCCAACCTTCAGGGGGCCACGGAAACACCATATATTTT.

Regarding this clone: Other DNA sequences in the same sample also yield this CDR3. The chain employs TRBV7-9 and TRBJ2-1, with D possibly matching TRBD1 (6 bases). Germline V lookup: CDR1 SEHNR, CDR2 FQNEAQ (reference sequence). CDR3 length: 14 amino acids. Trimming pared 1 base from V and 8 bases from J, leaving 12 bases between. The CDR3 nucleotides are TGTGCCAGCAGCTTAGGTTTTGGGGGCGATGAGCAGTTCTTC. Translated: CASSLGFGGDEQFF.

V is TRBV5-5 and J is TRBJ1-5, with 9 bases that match TRBD1. This CDR3 has 15 amino acids. Germline loops: CDR1 SGHKS, CDR2 YYEKEE (reference sequence). V gave up 4 bases and J gave up 4 bases; unmatched junction bases: 6. The CDR3, as DNA: TGTGCCAGCAGCCTTGGGACAGGGACAAATCAGCCCCAGCATTTT. This translates into CASSLGTGTNQPQHF.

This chain connects TRBV18 to TRBJ1-3; unclear D gene. V lost 2 bases and J 0 bases, leaving 8 bases between the germline ends. Germline CDR1 is KGHSH and CDR2 is LQKENI. This CDR3 is built from 15 residues. CDR3 region: CASSPGLPSGNTIYF. For the CDR3, the DNA is TGTGCCAGCTCACCAGGCCTCCCCTCTGGAAACACCATATATTTT.

V gene TRBV18 combines with J gene TRBJ1-1; 9 bases map to TRBD1. The CDR3 covers 14 residues. After removal of 2 bases from V and 5 bases from J, the junction contained 3 bases not matched to a gene. Germline lookup yields CDR1 KGHSH and CDR2 LQKENI. CDR3 residues: CASSPNRGQTEAFF. The CDR3 DNA reads as TGTGCCAGCTCACCAAACAGGGGGCAAACTGAAGCTTTCTTT. Complete variable domain (other parts from reference TRBV18 and TRBJ1-1): NAGVMQNPRHLVRRRGQEARLRCSPMKGHSHVYWYRQLPEEGLKFMVYLQKENIIDESGMPKERFSAEFPKEGPSILRIQQVVRGDSAAYFCASSPNRGQTEAFFGQGTRLTVV.

J is TRBJ2-3 and V is TRBV6-5, with 9 positions matching TRBD2. After removal of 2 bases from V and 4 bases from J, the junction contained 4 bases not matched to a gene. The CDR3 consists of 15 residues. Germline V gives CDR1 MNHEY, CDR2 SVGAGI. The CDR3 bases are TGTGCCAGCAGTTACAGCGGGGGGCGCGCAGATACGCAGTATTTT. Its translation is CASSYSGGRADTQYF.

A note on this clone: Other DNA variants within this sample encode the same CDR3. The J gene is TRBJ2-5, the V gene TRBV29-1; TRBD1 might be the D (5 bases). The CDR3 spans 12 residues. Germline values: CDR1 SQVTM, CDR2 ANQGSEA. Trimming took off 4 bases at V and 1 base at J, with 7 bases between the two ends. The DNA for the CDR3 is TGCAGCGTTGGTCAGGGCCAAGAGACCCAGTACTTC. This translates into CSVGQGQETQYF.

V is TRBV6-5 and J is TRBJ2-7; TRBD1 might be the D (5 bases). V lost 3 bases and J 3 bases, leaving 12 bases between the germline ends. The CDR3 is 14 residues long. Germline CDR1 and CDR2: MNHEY and SVGAGI. The CDR3 nucleotides read TGTGCCAGCAGTTATTCCGGACACATCTACGAGCAGTACTTC. This sequence encodes CASSYSGHIYEQYF.

J is TRBJ2-1 and V is TRBV19; the match to TRBD2 covers 10 bases. With 6 bases clipped from V and 3 bases from J, the junction kept 8 bases outside the gene matches. Germline assignment: CDR1 LNHDA and CDR2 SQIVND (reference sequence). CDR3 length equals 16 residues. The CDR3 DNA is TGTGCCAGTAGCCGGACTAGCGGCTCCTTCTACAATGAGCAGTTCTTC. Amino acids: CASSRTSGSFYNEQFF.

In this sample, this clone turned up once. This chain joins TRBV4-2 and TRBJ1-6; 10 nucleotides match TRBD1. J lost 10 bases, V lost 3 bases, and 6 bases had no gene match. The CDR3 consists of 15 residues. Germline loops: CDR1 LGHNA, CDR2 YNFKEQ. The CDR3 DNA reads as TGTGCCAGCAGCCAGACCGGGACAGGGGCCTCACCCCTCCACTTT. It specifies CASSQTGTGASPLHF.